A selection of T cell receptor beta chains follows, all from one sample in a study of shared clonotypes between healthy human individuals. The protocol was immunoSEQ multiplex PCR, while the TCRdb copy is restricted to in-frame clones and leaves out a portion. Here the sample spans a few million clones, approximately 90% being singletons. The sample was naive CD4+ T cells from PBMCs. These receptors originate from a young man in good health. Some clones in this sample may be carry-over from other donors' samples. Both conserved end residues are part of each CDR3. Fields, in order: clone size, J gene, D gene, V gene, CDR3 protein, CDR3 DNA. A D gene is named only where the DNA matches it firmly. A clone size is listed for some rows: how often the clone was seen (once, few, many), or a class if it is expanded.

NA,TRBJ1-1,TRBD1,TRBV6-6,CASSFPGQARSTEAFF,TGTGCCAGCAGTTTTCCGGGACAGGCGAGAAGCACTGAAGCTTTCTTT
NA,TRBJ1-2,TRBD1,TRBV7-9,CASSPRVGTVDGYTF,TGTGCCAGCAGCCCCCGGGTCGGGACAGTGGATGGCTACACCTTC
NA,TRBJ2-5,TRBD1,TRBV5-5,CASSLDGAGGETQYF,TGTGCCAGCAGCTTGGATGGGGCAGGGGGAGAGACCCAGTACTTC
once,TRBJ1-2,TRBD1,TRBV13,CASSLGEDRGLDGYTF,TGTGCCAGCAGCTTAGGCGAAGACAGGGGGCTAGACGGCTACACCTTC
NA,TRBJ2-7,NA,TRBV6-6,CASSYADGYEQYF,TGTGCCAGCAGTTACGCCGACGGTTACGAGCAGTACTTC
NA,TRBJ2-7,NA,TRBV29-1,CSVEGRFFDEQYF,TGCAGCGTTGAAGGCAGATTTTTCGATGAGCAGTACTTC
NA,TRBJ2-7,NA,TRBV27,CASSSLDQTLEQYF,TGTGCCAGCAGTTCCCTTGATCAAACCCTCGAGCAGTACTTC
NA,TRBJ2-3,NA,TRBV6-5,CASHFPGTDTQYF,TGTGCCAGTCACTTTCCAGGTACAGATACGCAGTATTTT
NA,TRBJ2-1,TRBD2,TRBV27,CASRVAGGGYEQFF,TGTGCCAGCAGGGTAGCGGGAGGAGGTTATGAGCAGTTCTTC
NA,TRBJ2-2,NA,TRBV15,CATSRGSGKGTGELFF,TGTGCCACCAGCAGAGGGTCGGGGAAGGGCACCGGGGAGCTGTTTTTT
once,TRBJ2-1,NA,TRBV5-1,CASSWGISYNEQFF,TGCGCCAGCAGCTGGGGCATCTCCTACAATGAGCAGTTCTTC
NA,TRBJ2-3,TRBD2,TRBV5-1,CASSLPGLAGTDTQYF,TGCGCCAGCAGCTTACCGGGACTAGCGGGCACAGATACGCAGTATTTT
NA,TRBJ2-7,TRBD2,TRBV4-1,CASSQNSGADSYEQYF,TGCGCCAGCAGCCAAAATAGCGGGGCGGATTCCTACGAGCAGTACTTC
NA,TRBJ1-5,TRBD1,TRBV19,CASSYTGVSNQPQHF,TGTGCCAGTAGCTACACAGGGGTGAGCAATCAGCCCCAGCATTTT
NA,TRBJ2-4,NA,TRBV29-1,CRVVFLAKNIQYF,TGCAGGGTTGTATTCTTAGCCAAAAACATTCAGTACTTC
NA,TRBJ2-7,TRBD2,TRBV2,CASRPGLAGESYEQYF,TGTGCCAGCAGGCCCGGACTAGCGGGAGAATCATACGAGCAGTACTTC
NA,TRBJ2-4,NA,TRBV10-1,CASSQGGSDIQYF,TGCGCCAGCAGCCAGGGTGGGTCGGACATTCAGTACTTC
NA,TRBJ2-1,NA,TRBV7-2,CASSLVADSYNEQFF,TGTGCCAGCAGCTTAGTAGCAGACTCCTACAATGAGCAGTTCTTC
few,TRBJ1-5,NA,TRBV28,CASREGDQPQHF,TGTGCCAGCAGAGAAGGGGATCAGCCCCAGCATTTT
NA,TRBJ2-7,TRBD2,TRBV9,CASSRTSGLAYEQYF,TGTGCCAGCAGCCGAACTAGCGGCCTCGCTTACGAGCAGTACTTC
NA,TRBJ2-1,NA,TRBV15,CATSSYNEQFF,TGTGCCACCAGCAGCTACAATGAGCAGTTCTTC
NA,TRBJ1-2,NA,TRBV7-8,CASSLRVGVNYGYTF,TGTGCCAGCAGCTTAAGGGTCGGGGTGAACTATGGCTACACCTTC
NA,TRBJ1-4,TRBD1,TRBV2,CASSLLQGAPVATNEKLFF,TGTGCCAGCAGTCTTCTTCAGGGGGCCCCTGTTGCAACTAATGAAAAACTGTTTTTT
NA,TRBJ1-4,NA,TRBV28,CASSLIGSGNEKLFF,TGTGCCAGCAGTTTAATAGGGTCGGGGAATGAAAAACTGTTTTTT
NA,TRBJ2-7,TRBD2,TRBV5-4,CASSILAGGGAYEQYF,TGTGCCAGCAGCATTCTAGCGGGAGGGGGAGCCTACGAGCAGTACTTC
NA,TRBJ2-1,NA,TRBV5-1,CASSAPGTTYNEQFF,TGCGCCAGCTCCGCCCCCGGGACAACCTACAATGAGCAGTTCTTC
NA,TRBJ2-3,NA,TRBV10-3,CATSLMTNTDTQYF,TGTGCCACCAGCCTGATGACTAACACAGATACGCAGTATTTT
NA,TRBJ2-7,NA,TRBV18,CASSPDRRGNEQYF,TGTGCCAGCTCACCGGACAGGAGGGGCAACGAGCAGTACTTC
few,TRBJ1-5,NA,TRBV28,CASSTGNQPQHF,TGTGCCAGCAGTACAGGGAATCAGCCCCAGCATTTT
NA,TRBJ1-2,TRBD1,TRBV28,CASSPAPGQLYGYTF,TGTGCCAGCAGTCCGGCTCCGGGACAGCTCTATGGCTACACCTTC
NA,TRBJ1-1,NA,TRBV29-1,CSVNEGTEAFF,TGCAGCGTGAATGAGGGGACTGAAGCTTTCTTT
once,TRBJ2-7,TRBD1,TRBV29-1,CSVGLTGIYEQYF,TGCAGCGTTGGCCTGACAGGGATTTACGAGCAGTACTTC
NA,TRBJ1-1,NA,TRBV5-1,CASSFQAQGADTEAFF,TGCGCCAGCAGCTTCCAAGCACAGGGAGCGGACACTGAAGCTTTCTTT
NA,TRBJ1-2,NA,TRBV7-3,CASSLGARVSGYTF,TGTGCCAGCAGCTTAGGGGCACGTGTAAGTGGCTACACCTTC
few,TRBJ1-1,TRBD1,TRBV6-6,CASSSEGQGKGAFF,TGTGCCAGCAGTTCTGAAGGACAGGGGAAAGGAGCTTTCTTT
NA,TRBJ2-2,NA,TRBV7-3,CASSLKPASGTGELFF,TGTGCCAGCAGCTTAAAACCGGCGTCCGGCACCGGGGAGCTGTTTTTT
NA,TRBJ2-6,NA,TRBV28,CASSSSGTGANVLTF,TGTGCCAGCAGTTCTTCCGGTACTGGGGCCAACGTCCTGACTTTC
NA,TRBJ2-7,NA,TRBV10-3,CAISESWEQYF,TGTGCCATCAGTGAGTCCTGGGAGCAGTACTTC
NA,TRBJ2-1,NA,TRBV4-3,CASSQVVPGRREQFF,TGCGCCAGCAGCCAAGTTGTCCCCGGGCGGAGGGAGCAGTTCTTC
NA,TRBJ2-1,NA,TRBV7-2,CASSLAIDFTEQFF,TGTGCCAGCAGCTTAGCGATTGATTTTACTGAGCAGTTCTTC
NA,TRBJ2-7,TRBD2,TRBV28,CASSSVWTSGRTLATYEQYF,TGTGCCAGCAGTTCGGTTTGGACTAGCGGGAGGACACTAGCCACCTACGAGCAGTACTTC
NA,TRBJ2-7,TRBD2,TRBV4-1,CASSRLAGISSSSYEQYF,TGCGCCAGCAGTCGACTAGCGGGTATTTCCTCAAGCTCCTACGAGCAGTACTTC
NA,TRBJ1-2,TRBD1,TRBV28,CASSTPDRALNGYTF,TGTGCCAGCAGTACTCCGGACAGGGCTTTAAATGGCTACACCTTC
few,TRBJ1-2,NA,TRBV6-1,CASSEGSYGYTF,TGTGCCAGCAGTGAGGGGAGCTATGGCTACACCTTC
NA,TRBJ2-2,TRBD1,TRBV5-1,CASSFMGQEHTGELFF,TGCGCCAGCAGCTTCATGGGACAGGAACACACCGGGGAGCTGTTTTTT
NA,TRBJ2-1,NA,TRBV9,CASSQRGHNEQFF,TGTGCCAGCAGCCAGAGGGGCCACAATGAGCAGTTCTTC
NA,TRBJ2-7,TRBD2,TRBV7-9,CASSLVSGSYEQYF,TGTGCCAGCAGCTTAGTTAGCGGGAGCTACGAGCAGTACTTC
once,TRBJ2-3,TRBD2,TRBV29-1,CSVDNPAGGGHTDTQYF,TGCAGCGTTGATAACCCAGCGGGGGGGGGTCACACAGATACGCAGTATTTT
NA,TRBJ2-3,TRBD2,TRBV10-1,CASSDTSGNTDTQYF,TGCGCCAGCAGTGATACTAGCGGGAATACAGATACGCAGTATTTT